A selection of T cell receptor beta chains follows, all from one sample in a study of blood T cells in healthy people across ages. TCRdb re-analysed the 5' RACE reads in MiXCR, keeping a single row per CDR3 protein. The sample lists about 1.4 million distinct CDR3 sequences, 45% to 70% occurring once. The sample taken for sequencing was blood. The receptors were gathered from a man in his late teens or twenties in good health. The CDR3 runs from the conserved cysteine through the conserved F or W. D genes are given only for firm matches. Only part of the rows carry a size: once, few, many, or a class if the clone is expanded.

TRBD2	few	16	TRBV28	TRBJ2-3	TGTGCCAGCAGTTTGGTTCGGCTAGCGGGAACAGATACGCAGTATTTT	CASSLVRLAGTDTQYF
.	few	13	TRBV2	TRBJ2-7	TGTGCCAGCAGTGAAGAGACACCCTACGAGCAGTACTTC	CASSEETPYEQYF
.	.	13	TRBV11-3	TRBJ2-5	TGTGCCAGCAGCTTAGTCCATACCACGGAGCAGTACTTC	CASSLVHTTEQYF
.	.	17	TRBV11-2	TRBJ2-5	TGTGCCAGCAGCTTAGATTCTCCAGGTGGAACCTCAGAGACCCAGTACTTC	CASSLDSPGGTSETQYF
TRBD2	few	16	TRBV20-1	TRBJ2-1	TGCAGTGCTAGAGGCCAGCGGGGGGGCCAGTACAATGAGCAGTTCTTC	CSARGQRGGQYNEQFF
.	.	15	TRBV20-1	TRBJ1-2	TGCAGTGCTAGAGGGGGTTGGGTTGATAACTATGGCTACACCTTC	CSARGGWVDNYGYTF
.	.	14	TRBV7-9	TRBJ1-1	TGTGCCAGCAGCTCCTCGACCCGGTACGCTGAAGCTTTCTTT	CASSSSTRYAEAFF
TRBD1	.	15	TRBV27	TRBJ2-7	TGTGCCAGCAGTTTAGGACAGGGGGTCGTCCACGAGCAGTACTTC	CASSLGQGVVHEQYF
.	.	12	TRBV20-1	TRBJ2-7	TGCAGTGCCACAGGGATACCCTACGAGCAGTACTTC	CSATGIPYEQYF
TRBD2	few	15	TRBV12-3/TRBV12-4	TRBJ2-5	TGTGCCAGCAGTTTCGTCCTGGGGGGGAAAGAGACCCAGTACTTC	CASSFVLGGKETQYF
.	.	15	TRBV2	TRBJ2-6	TGTGCCAGCAGTGGACATGCGTCTGGGGCCAACGTCCTGACTTTC	CASSGHASGANVLTF
TRBD1	.	16	TRBV13	TRBJ2-1	TGTGCCAGCAGCTTATTCCGACAGGGAAGTTTGTCTGAGCAGTTCTTC	CASSLFRQGSLSEQFF
.	.	14	TRBV5-6	TRBJ1-1	TGTGCCAGCAGCTTGCGCGGGTTCAACACTGAAGCTTTCTTT	CASSLRGFNTEAFF
.	.	15	TRBV27	TRBJ1-2	TGTGCCAGCAGTCCCAGTTGGGTCGGAGACTATGGCTACACCTTC	CASSPSWVGDYGYTF
.	.	13	TRBV29-1	TRBJ2-7	TGCAGCGTGAGACAGGAAAGCTCCTACGAGCAGTACTTC	CSVRQESSYEQYF
.	.	14	TRBV14	TRBJ2-3	TGTGCCAGCAGCCAAGAGGCAGGGTTTGATACGCAGTATTTT	CASSQEAGFDTQYF
.	once	15	TRBV3-1	TRBJ1-1	TGTGCCAGCAGCCAAGCCGGGACATTGAACACTGAAGCTTTCTTT	CASSQAGTLNTEAFF
TRBD2	.	16	TRBV20-1	TRBJ2-3	TGCAGTGTGGGTAATTCGAGAGCGGGGGGCCCAGATACGCAGTATTTT	CSVGNSRAGGPDTQYF
.	.	13	TRBV6-6	TRBJ2-1	TGTGCCAGCAATGGGGGGGGGCCGTATGAGCAGTTCTTC	CASNGGGPYEQFF
.	.	12	TRBV4-3	TRBJ2-7	TGCGCCAGCAGCCACGACGGACGCGAGCAGTACTTC	CASSHDGREQYF
.	.	17	TRBV15	TRBJ2-5	TGTGCCACCAAACCGGGACAAAAGAGCCTGTACCAAGAGACCCAGTACTTC	CATKPGQKSLYQETQYF
TRBD2	.	18	TRBV28	TRBJ2-2	TGTGCCAGCAGGACCCCTCGACTAGCGGGGGGGCACACCGGGGAGCTGTTTTTT	CASRTPRLAGGHTGELFF
TRBD2	few	18	TRBV7-9	TRBJ2-5	TGTGCCAGCAGCGGCGTAGAGCGTCTAGTACTAGCGGCAGAGACCCAGTACTTC	CASSGVERLVLAAETQYF
.	once	17	TRBV4-2	TRBJ2-7	TGTGCCAGCAGCCAAGGGGCCTGGACAGAAAAAACCTACGAGCAGTACTTC	CASSQGAWTEKTYEQYF